These 29 T cell receptor beta chains share one sample of origin, sequenced in a study of PD-1 blockade in classical Hodgkin lymphoma. The table came from immunoSEQ multiplex PCR; TCRdb's copy has only in-frame clones and leaves some out. The table lists roughly 50,000 clones, 85% to 90% of them singletons. The time point: cycle 4 day 1 (C4D1), after more than five weeks of nivolumab. Every patient had relapsed following autologous stem cell transplantation, and cohorts differed in brentuximab vedotin exposure. The sample here was peripheral blood mononuclear cells (PBMCs), taken before the fourth cycle of nivolumab. These receptors originate from a human donor with classical Hodgkin lymphoma.

This chain links TRBV7-3 with TRBJ2-1; D not certain. V was pared by 2 bases and J by 0 bases, with 8 bases between. The germline CDR1 and CDR2 sequences are SGHTA and FQGTGA. The CDR3 is 15 amino acids. The DNA for the CDR3 is TGTGCCAGCAGCTTAGCTGTTAGCTCCTACAATGAGCAGTTCTTC. It codes for CASSLAVSSYNEQFF.

This chain uses TRBV5-4 with TRBJ2-7, with 10 bases identical to TRBD2. Looked up from germline, CDR1 is SGHNT and CDR2 is YYREEE (reference sequence). With 4 bases clipped from V and 4 bases from J, the junction kept 8 bases outside the gene matches. The CDR3 sequence is 15 residues long. CDR3 loop: CASSAGLAVGYEQYF. The CDR3 coding sequence is TGTGCCAGCAGCGCCGGACTAGCGGTGGGTTACGAGCAGTACTTC.

The chain combines TRBV19 with TRBJ2-1, with 7 bases that match TRBD2. Trimming removed 6 bases from V and 0 bases from J; junction bases left unmatched: 8. The CDR3 sequence is 16 residues long. Germline assignment: CDR1 LNHDA and CDR2 SQIVND (reference sequence). The CDR3 protein is CASSRGAGSSYNEQFF. The DNA of the CDR3 is TGTGCCAGTAGCCGAGGAGCGGGGAGCTCCTACAATGAGCAGTTCTTC.

The chain recombines TRBV9 with TRBJ1-4, with 9 bases aligning to TRBD1. Germline values: CDR1 SGDLS, CDR2 YYNGEE. CDR3 size: 14 residues. Trimming removed 4 bases from V and 8 bases from J; junction bases left unmatched: 6. The DNA of the CDR3 is TGTGCCAGCAGCCCGGGACAGGGAAGGGAAAAACTGTTTTTT. Its protein product is CASSPGQGREKLFF.

The V gene is TRBV10-3, the J gene TRBJ2-7; D possibly matches TRBD1 or TRBD2 (5 bases each). The CDR3 contains 15 residues. Trimming removed 0 bases at V and 3 bases at J, with 12 bases between. Germline V gene sequence: CDR1 ENHRY, CDR2 SYGVKD. The CDR3 DNA reads TGTGCCATCAGTGAGTCCGGGACCAACCTCTACGAGCAGTACTTC. This sequence encodes CAISESGTNLYEQYF.

The chain recombines TRBV6-1 with TRBJ2-5; 11 bases map to TRBD1. The CDR3 has 12 residues. Germline loops: CDR1 MNHNS, CDR2 SASEGT. With V trimmed by 2 bases and J by 12 bases, 2 bases remained unmatched. CDR3 nucleotide sequence: TGTGCCAGCAGTGAAAAGGGACAGGGGGAGTACTTC. This translates into CASSEKGQGEYF.

This chain links TRBV27 with TRBJ2-7; possible D gene TRBD2, 6 bases. Germline lookup yields CDR1 MNHEY and CDR2 SMNVEV (reference sequence). Trimming left V 6 bases short and J 6 bases short, with 24 bases between. This CDR3 spans 16 amino acids. The CDR3 sequence is CASSFTGIPSGSEQYF. The CDR3 DNA follows: TGTGCCAGCAGCTTTACCGGGATCCCCAGCGGGTCCGAGCAGTACTTC.

This chain connects TRBV27 to TRBJ2-6, with D possibly being TRBD1 (5 bases). V was shortened by 1 base and J by 4 bases, with 14 bases between the two germline ends. CDR1 MNHEY and CDR2 SMNVEV come from the germline V gene (reference sequence). The CDR3 loop spans 17 amino acids. In nucleotides, the CDR3 is TGTGCCAGCAGTTTATGGGGCGGCAGGGCCGGGGCCAACGTCCTGACTTTC. Translated, it gives CASSLWGGRAGANVLTF.

The chain joins TRBV4-2 to TRBJ2-2; 10 positions agree with TRBD2. This CDR3 has 18 amino acids. J lost 0 bases, V lost 2 bases, and 6 bases had no gene match. Germline V gene lookup returns CDR1 LGHNA and CDR2 YNFKEQ. The CDR3 reads CASSQRTSGLTNTGELFF. In DNA form, the CDR3 reads TGTGCCAGCAGCCAACGGACTAGCGGCCTCACGAACACCGGGGAGCTGTTTTTT.

The rearrangement links TRBV10-1 to TRBJ2-5; 12 positions agree with TRBD2. Near its end, the DNA agrees better with TRBJ2-7, so the J call may be wrong. Germline CDR1 reads WNHNN; CDR2 reads SYGVQD (reference sequence). The CDR3 extends over 15 amino acids. CDR3 DNA sequence: TGCGCCAGCAGTGATCCGACTAGCGGGAGCTACGAGCAGTACTTC. Encoded protein: CASSDPTSGSYEQYF.

The gene calls are TRBV5-1 and TRBJ2-2; D might be TRBD2 (6 bases). Per the germline V gene, CDR1 is SGHRS and CDR2 is YFSETQ. The length of the CDR3 is 15 residues. Trimming took 4 bases from V and 0 from J, leaving 10 bases between them. The DNA for the CDR3 is TGCGCCAGCAGCATGTCGGGGGCGAACACCGGGGAGCTGTTTTTT. This encodes CASSMSGANTGELFF.

In its sample, this clone was seen once. CDR3 nucleotide sequence: TGTGCCAGCAGTGAGGGGGCGGGGAGCACAGATACGCAGTATTTT. This gives the protein CASSEGAGSTDTQYF. The chain couples TRBV6-4 to TRBJ2-3, with D possibly called TRBD1 or TRBD2 (6 bases each). Germline CDR1 is MRHNA and CDR2 is SNTAGT. The CDR3 is 15 amino acids. With 3 bases removed from V and 0 bases from J, the gap between germline ends came to 10 bases.

This chain links TRBV13 with TRBJ2-1, with D uncertain. CDR1 and CDR2 from the germline V gene are PRHDT and FYEKMQ (reference sequence). The V gene lost 5 bases and the J gene lost 3 bases, with 14 bases spanning the gap. CDR3 length equals 15 residues. The CDR3 DNA reads TGTGCCAGCAGCCCCAGAGAGGAGCGCTACAATGAGCAGTTCTTC. It yields the protein CASSPREERYNEQFF.

The V gene is TRBV10-2, the J gene TRBJ2-7, with 8 positions matching TRBD2. Germline lookup yields CDR1 WSHSY and CDR2 SAAADI. V trimming: 7 bases; J trimming: 0 bases; junction bases outside the gene matches: 8. CDR3 length: 15 residues. This chain's CDR3 is CASTRAGGLSYEQYF. CDR3 coding DNA: TGCGCCAGCACGAGGGCGGGAGGTCTCTCCTACGAGCAGTACTTC.

The chain employs TRBV5-1 and TRBJ1-3; 10 bases align to TRBD1. The germline CDR1 and CDR2 sequences are SGHRS and YFSETQ. V gave up 5 bases and J gave up 2 bases; unmatched junction bases: 7. The CDR3 runs 16 residues. This CDR3 reads CASSQMTGGAGNTIYF. CDR3 nucleotides: TGCGCCAGCAGTCAGATGACAGGGGGCGCTGGAAACACCATATATTTT.

The chain recombines TRBV18 with TRBJ2-2; D call uncertain. Germline V gene sequence: CDR1 KGHSH, CDR2 LQKENI. This CDR3 has 11 amino acids. Trimming cost V 8 bases and J 4 bases, with 5 bases left between them. For the CDR3, the DNA is TGTGCCAGCACCCCCACCGGGGAGCTGTTTTTT. Translated, it gives CASTPTGELFF. Drawing the rest from reference TRBV18 and TRBJ2-2, the complete variable domain is NAGVMQNPRHLVRRRGQEARLRCSPMKGHSHVYWYRQLPEEGLKFMVYLQKENIIDESGMPKERFSAEFPKEGPSILRIQQVVRGDSAAYFCASTPTGELFFGEGSRLTVL.

This CDR3 reads CATSRDLSQITEAFF. CDR3 sequence (DNA): TGTGCCACCAGCAGAGATCTCTCGCAGATCACTGAAGCTTTCTTT. The V and J genes are TRBV15 and TRBJ1-1, with D unclear. The CDR3 runs 15 residues. Germline lookup yields CDR1 LNHNV and CDR2 YYDKDF (reference sequence). Trimming left V 0 bases short and J 4 bases short, with 12 bases between.

V usage is TRBV11-2 and J usage is TRBJ2-7; 7 bases agree with TRBD1. V gave up 6 bases and J gave up 5 bases; unmatched junction bases: 19. The CDR3 runs 17 residues. In germline, CDR1 is SGHAT, CDR2 FQNNGV. The CDR3 region is CASSFQSAVQGNNEQYF. The CDR3 DNA follows: TGTGCCAGCAGTTTTCAATCGGCCGTACAGGGGAACAACGAGCAGTACTTC.

This chain uses TRBV7-8 with TRBJ1-1; no clear D gene. The germline V and J ends were trimmed by 5 bases and 0 bases, with 10 bases remaining between them. The CDR3 runs to 14 residues. CDR1 is SGHVS and CDR2 is FQNEAQ in the germline V gene. In DNA form, the CDR3 reads TGTGCCAGCAGCGGGCCATTTATGAACACTGAAGCTTTCTTT. It encodes CASSGPFMNTEAFF.

The chain employs TRBV19 and TRBJ2-7, with 9 bases that match TRBD2. The V segment lost 1 base and the J segment 4 bases; nucleotides outside the gene matches: 8. CDR3 length equals 16 residues. The germline CDR1 and CDR2 sequences are LNHDA and SQIVND (reference sequence). DNA for the CDR3: TGTGCCAGTAGTATAGGGGCAGGGACTAGCCTTTACGAGCAGTACTTC. Protein product: CASSIGAGTSLYEQYF.

This chain links TRBV27 with TRBJ1-5; D gene unclear. CDR1 and CDR2 from the germline V gene are MNHEY and SMNVEV (reference sequence). Trimming removed 2 bases at V and 9 bases at J, with 14 bases between. This CDR3 is built from 14 residues. The CDR3 DNA reads as TGTGCCAGCAGTTTACGGCAGTTTGATAGGCCCCAGCATTTT. This encodes CASSLRQFDRPQHF.

V is TRBV27 and J is TRBJ1-6; 9 positions agree with TRBD1. In germline, CDR1 is MNHEY, CDR2 SMNVEV (reference sequence). The V segment lost 5 bases and the J segment 9 bases; nucleotides outside the gene matches: 5. The CDR3 is made up of 14 amino acids. The CDR3 is CASSKQGAPSPLHF. In DNA form, the CDR3 reads TGTGCCAGCAGTAAACAGGGGGCGCCTTCACCCCTCCACTTT.

V is TRBV30 and J is TRBJ2-2; D possibly corresponds to TRBD2 (6 bases). Trimming pared 4 bases from V and 6 bases from J, leaving 12 bases between. This CDR3 comprises 13 residues. Germline V gives CDR1 GTSNPN, CDR2 SVGIG (reference sequence). As DNA, the CDR3 is TGTGCCTGGACCGCGGGGTTCGCCGGGGAGCTGTTTTTT. It translates to CAWTAGFAGELFF.

The chain carries TRBV10-3 and TRBJ2-5; D perhaps matches TRBD1 (6 bases). From germline, CDR1 is ENHRY and CDR2 SYGVKD. V lost 4 bases, J lost 2 bases, and 14 bases lay in between. The CDR3 loop spans 15 amino acids. The CDR3 loop is CAISAYRDTQETQYF. CDR3 nucleotide sequence: TGTGCCATCAGTGCCTACCGGGACACACAAGAGACCCAGTACTTC.

V gene TRBV6-5 combines with J gene TRBJ1-6; D call uncertain. Trimming left V 5 bases short and J 7 bases short, with 12 bases between. The germline V gene has CDR1 MNHEY and CDR2 SVGAGI. This CDR3 region has 14 residues. Written as DNA, the CDR3 is TGTGCCAGCAGTCGTACTGAGGGCAATTCACCCCTCCACTTT. Translated: CASSRTEGNSPLHF.

This chain links TRBV29-1 with TRBJ1-1, with D possibly matching TRBD1 (5 bases). With 7 bases removed from V and 6 bases from J, the gap between germline ends came to 21 bases. The CDR3 length is 14 residues. CDR1 and CDR2 from the germline V gene are SQVTM and ANQGSEA. CDR3 DNA: TGCAGCGCCGAATCAAACGGGGGAGAGTCTGAAGCTTTCTTT. This sequence encodes CSAESNGGESEAFF.

The chain couples TRBV7-9 to TRBJ1-1; TRBD1 matches 8 bases. Per germline, CDR1 SEHNR and CDR2 FQNEAQ (reference sequence). The CDR3 runs 15 residues. Germline trimming cut 1 base from V and 1 base from J; bases unmatched to any gene: 2. The CDR3 DNA sequence: TGTGCCAGCAGCTTAGGGGGGACAGGGAACACTGAAGCTTTCTTT. This gives the protein CASSLGGTGNTEAFF.

The rearrangement links TRBV2 to TRBJ1-5; 12 positions agree with TRBD1. CDR3 size: 14 residues. The V segment lost 4 bases and the J segment 9 bases; nucleotides outside the gene matches: 4. Germline CDR1 is SNHLY and CDR2 is FYNNEI. The chain's CDR3 is CASSGDRGRGPQHF. CDR3 coding DNA: TGTGCCAGCAGTGGGGACAGGGGGCGCGGGCCCCAGCATTTT. Complete variable domain (other parts from reference TRBV2 and TRBJ1-5): EPEVTQTPSHQVTQMGQEVILRCVPISNHLYFYWYRQILGQKVEFLVSFYNNEISEKSEIFDDQFSVERPDGSNFTLKIRSTKLEDSAMYFCASSGDRGRGPQHFGDGTRLSIL.

The V call is TRBV19, the J call TRBJ2-7; no clear D. V lost 1 base and J lost 2, with 12 bases in between. Germline lookup yields CDR1 LNHDA and CDR2 SQIVND (reference sequence). The CDR3 has 15 residues. The CDR3 reads CASSIGAGVAYEQYF. As DNA, the CDR3 is TGTGCCAGTAGTATAGGTGCTGGGGTCGCCTACGAGCAGTACTTC.